These 15 T cell receptor beta chains share one sample of origin, sequenced in a study of T cells in Graves' hyperthyroidism and ophthalmopathy (dated by TCRdb to the late 2010s). Library method: multiplex PCR. The reads were generated on an Illumina HiSeq 2000. TCR beta CDR3 regions were amplified from RNA transcripts. The TCR CDR3 was subjected to a first round of RT-PCR using the HTBI primer set and the Qiagen OneStep RT-PCR kit. Using fastp at Q25 and MiXCR, TCRdb reprocessed the public reads and kept productive beta chains. Each entry merges the rows of one CDR3 protein and shows their most common DNA and genes. The sample table shows a few hundred thousand distinct CDR3 sequences, and more than 15% are seen once. The biggest ten clones account for 6.5% to 8% of the sample. Specimen: blood. These receptors all come from a woman between 25 and 40 years old with Graves' hyperthyroidism.

The chain couples TRBV28 to TRBJ2-7; D is unresolved. Trimming removed 6 bases at V and 2 bases at J, with 14 bases between. There are 14 residues in the CDR3. Germline V gene sequence: CDR1 MDHEN, CDR2 SYDVKM. CDR3 bases: TGTGCCAGCAGAACCCCCGGCCGAGCCTACGAGCAGTACTTC. This sequence encodes CASRTPGRAYEQYF.

There are many counts of this clonotype. The chain links TRBV20-1 to TRBJ1-2; perhaps TRBD1 as D (5 bases). The V end lost 2 bases, the J end lost 6 bases, and 7 bases lay between the germline ends. CDR1 and CDR2 from the germline V gene are DFQATT and SNEGSKA (reference sequence). There are 11 residues in the CDR3. CDR3 amino acids: CSARTGDGYTF. For the CDR3, the DNA is TGCAGTGCTAGAACGGGGGATGGCTACACCTTC.

This clonotype has a count of ten or more. As DNA, the CDR3 is TGTGCCAGCAGTTTTAAACTAGCGGGAGAGGCATTGGATACGCAGTATTTT. It translates to CASSFKLAGEALDTQYF. The V and J genes are TRBV28 and TRBJ2-3; 11 bases map to TRBD2. Germline trimming cut 3 bases from V and 6 bases from J; bases unmatched to any gene: 11. The CDR3 extends over 17 amino acids. Germline V gene sequence: CDR1 MDHEN, CDR2 SYDVKM. Full variable domain (outside the CDR3, taken from reference TRBV28 and TRBJ2-3): DVKVTQSSRYLVKRTGEKVFLECVQDMDHENMFWYRQDPGLGLRLIYFSYDVKMKEKGDIPEGYSVSREKKERFSLILESASTNQTSMYLCASSFKLAGEALDTQYFGPGTRLTVL.

This clonotype has at least ten counts. CDR3 in amino acids: CASMPGQSTDTQYF. The CDR3 region has the DNA TGTGCCAGCATGCCGGGACAAAGCACAGATACGCAGTATTTT. The chain employs TRBV2 and TRBJ2-3; a weak D match, TRBD1 (6 bases). V lost 7 bases and J lost 0, with 11 bases in between. This CDR3 region has 14 residues. Germline CDR1 is SNHLY and CDR2 is FYNNEI.

This clonotype showed up just a few times. The chain uses TRBV20-1 and TRBJ1-2, with TRBD1 matching over 10 bases. Germline V gene sequence: CDR1 DFQATT, CDR2 SNEGSKA (reference sequence). V was pared by 7 bases and J by 2 bases, with 10 bases of the junction left unmatched. This CDR3 comprises 15 residues. CDR3 nucleotides: TGCAGTGTCTACAACCGGGACAGGGGAAACTATGGCTACACCTTC. Its protein is CSVYNRDRGNYGYTF.

At least ten counts were recorded for this clonotype. The chain combines TRBV20-1 with TRBJ2-7; no definite D call. Germline assignment: CDR1 DFQATT and CDR2 SNEGSKA (reference sequence). V was shortened by 7 bases and J by 2 bases, with 9 bases between the two germline ends. This CDR3 is built from 11 residues. In DNA, the CDR3 is TGCAGTGTGGACCGAGCCTACGAGCAGTACTTC. Amino acids: CSVDRAYEQYF.

The sample holds many counts of this clonotype. The chain carries TRBV6-2 or TRBV6-3 and TRBJ2-1; possibly TRBD2 for D (6 bases). The CDR3 runs to 17 residues. Trimming removed 6 bases from V and 0 bases from J, with 18 bases in between. Germline values: CDR1 MNHEY, CDR2 SVGEGT. CDR3 amino acids: CASRVAAVGRSYNEQFF. CDR3 nucleotides: TGTGCCAGCAGGGTAGCGGCTGTAGGACGCTCCTACAATGAGCAGTTCTTC.

This clonotype occurred many times. The chain employs TRBV11-2 and TRBJ1-1, with D perhaps matching TRBD1 (5 bases). Trimming cost V 5 bases and J 12 bases, with 19 bases left between them. Germline loops: CDR1 SGHAT, CDR2 FQNNGV. This CDR3 spans 13 amino acids. CDR3 nucleotides: TGTGCCAGCAGCCCCCGGACAATTGGTGCGTCTTTCTTT. Translation gives CASSPRTIGASFF.

This clonotype was seen repeatedly, ten times or more. The chain couples TRBV12-5 to TRBJ1-1; TRBD1 matches at 10 bases. V gave up 5 bases and J gave up 3 bases; unmatched junction bases: 6. There are 15 residues in the CDR3. Germline-derived CDR1 and CDR2 are LGHNT and FRNRAP. Here the CDR3 DNA reads TGTGCTAGTGGTCTAGGACAGGGGGAATACACTGAAGCTTTCTTT. Protein product: CASGLGQGEYTEAFF.

This clonotype occurred a few times. The genes are TRBV6-1 and TRBJ2-2; 8 positions agree with TRBD1. The CDR3 length is 16 residues. The V segment lost 6 bases and the J segment 3 bases; nucleotides outside the gene matches: 9. In germline, CDR1 is MNHNS, CDR2 SASEGT. CDR3 protein: CASRLGTGIDTGELFF. DNA for the CDR3: TGTGCCAGCAGACTCGGGACAGGAATAGACACCGGGGAGCTGTTTTTT.

This clonotype was found a few times. V gene TRBV6-1 combines with J gene TRBJ2-7; 7 nucleotides align to TRBD1. CDR1 is MNHNS and CDR2 is SASEGT in the germline V gene. J was trimmed by 0 bases and V by 4 bases; bases with no gene match: 15. This CDR3 has 18 residues. CDR3 sequence: CASSAKSNRGLTSYEQYF. The CDR3 DNA follows: TGTGCCAGCAGTGCTAAGTCTAACAGGGGCCTGACCTCCTACGAGCAGTACTTC.

This clonotype was picked up a small number of times. The rearrangement links TRBV27 to TRBJ1-5; no clear D gene. Trimming took 5 bases from V and 2 from J, leaving 16 bases between them. Germline CDR1 is MNHEY and CDR2 is SMNVEV (reference sequence). The CDR3 totals 16 residues. The CDR3 DNA reads TGTGCCAGCAGTCCCACCCACCACAGCCGCAATCAGCCCCAGCATTTT. It specifies CASSPTHHSRNQPQHF.

This clonotype was observed at least ten times. The chain combines TRBV6-1 with TRBJ2-1; TRBD2 is a possible D gene (5 bases). This CDR3 spans 17 amino acids. V was cut by 2 bases and J by 7 bases, with 21 bases left in between. CDR1 and CDR2 (germline): MNHNS, SASEGT. The CDR3: CASSEFFRGPDWNEQFF. The CDR3 DNA sequence: TGTGCCAGCAGTGAATTCTTTCGGGGTCCAGACTGGAATGAGCAGTTCTTC.

The table lists this clonotype with a few counts. The chain combines TRBV4-1 with TRBJ2-1; 7 bases are a match to TRBD1. The CDR3 length is 16 residues. V was pared by 2 bases and J by 6 bases, with 10 bases of the junction left unmatched. CDR1 is MGHRA, CDR2 YSYEKL, per germline. CDR3 region: CASSQFGTGDGNEQFF. The DNA for the CDR3 is TGCGCCAGCAGCCAATTTGGAACAGGGGATGGCAATGAGCAGTTCTTC.

This clonotype was seen more than once but under ten times. The chain has TRBV12-3 or TRBV12-4 and TRBJ2-5; 7 bases line up with TRBD1. The CDR3 extends over 15 amino acids. V lost 6 bases to trimming and J lost 3 bases; unmatched junction nucleotides: 10. CDR3 sequence reads: CASRLRGTGEETQYF. The CDR3 DNA sequence: TGTGCCAGCAGGCTCAGGGGAACAGGGGAAGAGACCCAGTACTTC.